Shown below are 26 T cell receptor beta chains from a single sample sequenced in a study of cytomegalovirus exposure and HLA in healthy donors. In the PCR, 60 Vbeta and 13 Jbeta primers were used. Only in-frame clones appear in the TCRdb table, and some are missing; sequencing was by immunoSEQ multiplex PCR. The table has approximately 110,000 clones, 73% seen once. The sequenced sample was PBMCs. The receptors stem from a man aged 40-55 years in good health and CMV-seronegative.

Notes on this clone: A read error is likely, as this CDR3 ends without the conserved phenylalanine or tryptophan. This chain connects TRBV4-2 to TRBJ2-7; 8 positions agree with TRBD2. The CDR3 consists of 15 residues. With V trimmed by 4 bases and J by 5 bases, 10 bases remained unmatched. The V gene's germline CDR1 is LGHNA and CDR2 YNFKEQ. CDR3 in amino acids: CASSLNSGTSNEQYL. The CDR3, as DNA: TGTGCCAGCAGCCTAAACTCCGGGACTAGTAACGAGCAGTACCTC.

The genes are TRBV27 and TRBJ2-1, with no clear D. V was clipped by 4 bases and J by 6 bases, with 7 bases between them. In germline, CDR1 is MNHEY, CDR2 SMNVEV (reference sequence). CDR3 length: 12 residues. This chain's CDR3 is CASSSGFNEQFF. Here the CDR3 DNA reads TGTGCCAGCAGTTCCGGGTTCAATGAGCAGTTCTTC.

CDR3 amino acids: CASNPSGGADTQYF. In nucleotides, the CDR3 is TGTGCCAGCAATCCTAGCGGGGGGGCAGATACGCAGTATTTT. This chain uses TRBV6-5 with TRBJ2-3, with 12 bases lining up with TRBD2. There are 14 residues in the CDR3. V was pared by 7 bases and J by 4 bases, with 3 bases of the junction left unmatched. Germline CDR1 reads MNHEY; CDR2 reads SVGAGI.

The J gene is TRBJ2-3, the V gene TRBV5-6, with a tentative D call TRBD2 (6 bases). Trimming took off 1 base at V and 1 base at J, with 10 bases between the two ends. Germline CDR1 is SGHDT and CDR2 is YYEEEE. The CDR3 length is 15 residues. The CDR3 DNA follows: TGTGCCAGCAGCTTGTCGGGACTGCGCACAGATACGCAGTATTTT. It translates to CASSLSGLRTDTQYF.

This clone was found once. This chain connects TRBV27 to TRBJ2-7; D is unclear. The CDR3 runs 13 residues. Germline V lookup: CDR1 MNHEY, CDR2 SMNVEV (reference sequence). Trimming cost V 2 bases and J 1 base, with 6 bases left between them. The CDR3 reads CASSLQISYEQYF. As DNA, the CDR3 is TGTGCCAGCAGTTTACAGATATCCTACGAGCAGTACTTC.

The chain carries TRBV7-2 and TRBJ2-1, with 10 bases identical to TRBD2. This CDR3 is built from 16 residues. Germline trimming cut 4 bases from V and 0 bases from J; bases unmatched to any gene: 3. The germline CDR1 and CDR2 sequences are SGHTA and FQGNSA. DNA of the CDR3: TGTGCCAGCAGCTCCCTAGCGGGGGTCTCCTACAATGAGCAGTTCTTC. As protein: CASSSLAGVSYNEQFF.

V usage is TRBV5-4 and J usage is TRBJ1-2; the match to TRBD1 covers 8 bases. The germline gives CDR1 SGHNT, CDR2 YYREEE (reference sequence). The CDR3 is 13 residues long. Germline trimming cut 1 base from V and 6 bases from J; bases unmatched to any gene: 2. The CDR3 region has the DNA TGTGCCAGCAGCTTGACAGGGGGGGATGGCTACACCTTC. It yields the protein CASSLTGGDGYTF.

The chain combines TRBV7-2 with TRBJ2-7, with D perhaps TRBD2 (5 bases). Germline CDR1 and CDR2: SGHTA and FQGNSA. The V gene lost 4 bases and the J gene lost 9 bases, with 16 bases spanning the gap. The CDR3 length is 13 residues. DNA for the CDR3: TGTGCCAGCAGCTCAGATCTTTTTAGCGTGCAGTACTTC. It is translated as CASSSDLFSVQYF.

The chain employs TRBV9 and TRBJ2-1; 10 nucleotides align to TRBD2. V lost 0 bases to trimming and J lost 0 bases; unmatched junction nucleotides: 9. The CDR3 spans 19 residues. Per germline, CDR1 SGDLS and CDR2 YYNGEE. DNA of the CDR3: TGTGCCAGCAGCGTAGAGAGCGGGGGGGTATCAAGCTCCTACAATGAGCAGTTCTTC. Translated: CASSVESGGVSSSYNEQFF.

The chain recombines TRBV25-1 with TRBJ2-2, with TRBD1 matching 9 bases. The ends lost 4 bases at V and 4 bases at J; junction bases unmatched: 7. This CDR3 region has 16 residues. Germline loops: CDR1 MGHDK, CDR2 SYGVNS. CDR3 region: CASSGQGEVSTGELFF. In DNA, the CDR3 is TGTGCCAGCAGTGGACAGGGGGAGGTGAGCACCGGGGAGCTGTTTTTT.

The chain employs TRBV7-3 and TRBJ2-7; D is perhaps TRBD1 (5 bases). Germline values: CDR1 SGHTA, CDR2 FQGTGA. The ends were cut back, 0 bases at V and 4 bases at J, with 7 bases in the middle. The length of the CDR3 is 13 residues. As DNA, the CDR3 is TGTGCCAGCAGCTTAACTGGGGCGTACGAGCAGTACTTC. This sequence encodes CASSLTGAYEQYF.

V is TRBV5-1 and J is TRBJ2-1; TRBD2 might be the D (6 bases). Germline V gene data show CDR1 as SGHRS and CDR2 as YFSETQ. CDR3 length: 14 residues. V was shortened by 3 bases and J by 9 bases, with 16 bases between the two germline ends. The CDR3 spells CASSSVPGLGEQFF. CDR3 nucleotide sequence: TGCGCCAGCAGCTCGGTCCCGGGACTTGGTGAGCAGTTCTTC.

The chain is built from TRBV7-9 and TRBJ2-7; 7 bases are a match to TRBD1. The CDR3 has 14 amino acids. Germline V gene data show CDR1 as SEHNR and CDR2 as FQNEAQ (reference sequence). The V and J ends lost 5 bases and 0 bases, in that order; junction bases with no gene match: 4. The CDR3 region is CASSPRQGSYEQYF. CDR3 nucleotide sequence: TGTGCCAGCAGCCCGCGACAGGGCTCCTACGAGCAGTACTTC.

V gene TRBV19 combines with J gene TRBJ1-3; no firm D call. The CDR3 length is 14 residues. With 2 bases removed from V and 0 bases from J, the gap between germline ends came to 5 bases. Germline values: CDR1 LNHDA, CDR2 SQIVND (reference sequence). CDR3 nucleotides: TGTGCCAGTAGTATACGGAGCTCTGGAAACACCATATATTTT. Residues: CASSIRSSGNTIYF.

This rearrangement joins TRBV11-3 to TRBJ2-5, with D possibly matching TRBD1 (5 bases). The J call could be wrong; TRBJ2-7 is a better fit for the DNA end. This CDR3 is built from 14 residues. The germline gives CDR1 SGHNT, CDR2 YENEEA. CDR3 in amino acids: CASSRDQGNGEQYF. CDR3 DNA: TGTGCCAGCAGCAGGGATCAGGGAAATGGCGAGCAGTACTTC.

As DNA, the CDR3 is TGCGCCAGCAGTTCCCTGGCGGGCGCCTACGAGCAGTACTTC. It encodes CASSSLAGAYEQYF. V gene TRBV5-1 combines with J gene TRBJ2-7, with D perhaps matching TRBD2 (5 bases). The length of the CDR3 is 14 residues. Trimming pared 5 bases from V and 2 bases from J, leaving 14 bases between. Germline V CDR1 and CDR2: SGHRS, YFSETQ.

The chain employs TRBV19 and TRBJ1-5; D possibly corresponds to TRBD1 (6 bases). Deletions cut 3 bases from V and 7 bases from J, with 10 bases between. The CDR3 covers 13 residues. The germline CDR1 and CDR2 sequences are LNHDA and SQIVND (reference sequence). The CDR3 DNA is TGTGCCAGTAGTATCTCGGACAGACAGCCCCAGCATTTT. Encoded protein: CASSISDRQPQHF.

The rearrangement uses TRBV7-2 and TRBJ2-1; 8 bases align to TRBD2. Germline-derived CDR1 and CDR2 are SGHTA and FQGNSA. V lost 5 bases and J lost 7; bases outside the gene matches: 13. CDR3 length: 16 residues. CDR3 loop: CASSQKGAGGENEQFF. The CDR3, as DNA: TGTGCCAGCAGCCAAAAGGGCGCGGGGGGCGAAAATGAGCAGTTCTTC. Using reference TRBV7-2 and TRBJ2-1 for the parts outside the CDR3, the full variable domain is GAGVSQSPSNKVTEKGKDVELRCDPISGHTALYWYRQSLGQGLEFLIYFQGNSAPDKSGLPSDRFSAERTGGSVSTLTIQRTQQEDSAVYLCASSQKGAGGENEQFFGPGTRLTVL.

In regard to this clone: Relative to the germline gene, one junction end is altered; a read error may explain this. V and J are TRBV7-9 and TRBJ1-1; TRBD1 might be the D (5 bases). The CDR3 is 11 residues long. Germline loops: CDR1 SEHNR, CDR2 FQNEAQ (reference sequence). CDR3: CSSSLGGGAFF. CDR3 DNA: TGTTCCAGCAGCCTGGGGGGGGGAGCTTTCTTT.

This chain connects TRBV19 to TRBJ1-2; 7 bases align to TRBD1. CDR3 size: 15 residues. V dropped 4 bases and J dropped 4; count of bases not matched to a gene: 9. Germline loops: CDR1 LNHDA, CDR2 SQIVND (reference sequence). CDR3 coding DNA: TGTGCCAGTAGTACAGGGACAGAAATCCTCTATGGCTACACCTTC. It codes for CASSTGTEILYGYTF. The whole variable domain, remainder taken from reference TRBV19 and TRBJ1-2, is DGGITQSPKYLFRKEGQNVTLSCEQNLNHDAMYWYRQDPGQGLRLIYYSQIVNDFQKGDIAEGYSVSREKKESFPLTVTSAQKNPTAFYLCASSTGTEILYGYTFGSGTRLTVV.

The V and J genes are TRBV9 and TRBJ1-1, with a tentative D call TRBD1 (5 bases). Trimming removed 3 bases at V and 2 bases at J, with 14 bases between. Germline loops: CDR1 SGDLS, CDR2 YYNGEE. The CDR3 is 15 residues long. CDR3 nucleotide sequence: TGTGCCAGCAGCGCGTCGGGGGAGGGAAACACTGAAGCTTTCTTT. This encodes CASSASGEGNTEAFF.

The rearrangement links TRBV27 to TRBJ2-7; D may be TRBD1 (6 bases). This CDR3 is 15 amino acids long. CDR1 and CDR2 from the germline V gene are MNHEY and SMNVEV (reference sequence). The V end lost 2 bases, the J end lost 0 bases, and 11 bases lay between the germline ends. CDR3 residues: CASSLTQGFSYEQYF. The CDR3 DNA is TGTGCCAGCAGTTTAACACAGGGATTCTCCTACGAGCAGTACTTC.

This clone was counted a few times. The chain combines TRBV11-1 with TRBJ2-5, with 8 bases aligning to TRBD1. The J call may be faulty, since TRBJ2-7 better matches the DNA end. CDR3 length equals 14 residues. Germline V gene lookup returns CDR1 SGHAT and CDR2 FQDESV (reference sequence). CDR3 sequence: CASSLGTGRYEQYF. The CDR3 region has the DNA TGTGCCAGCAGCTTAGGGACAGGGAGGTACGAGCAGTACTTC.

This chain links TRBV19 with TRBJ1-1; D is unclear. The germline V gene has CDR1 LNHDA and CDR2 SQIVND (reference sequence). Trimming cost V 5 bases and J 4 bases, with 11 bases left between them. This CDR3 is built from 13 residues. Here the CDR3 reads CASSGSLATEAFF. CDR3 in DNA: TGTGCCAGTAGTGGCAGCTTAGCCACTGAAGCTTTCTTT.

This clone occurred a few times. This chain links TRBV7-9 with TRBJ2-3, with 15 nucleotides matching TRBD2. The CDR3 is 16 amino acids. The V gene's germline CDR1 is SEHNR and CDR2 FQNEAQ (reference sequence). V lost 5 bases, J lost 4 bases, and 4 bases stayed unmatched. In DNA, the CDR3 is TGTGCCAGCAGCCAAGGACTAGCGGGGGGGCCAGATACGCAGTATTTT. Its translation is CASSQGLAGGPDTQYF.

The V gene is TRBV5-4, the J gene TRBJ2-7, with 7 bases matching TRBD1. V shed 7 bases, J shed 3 bases, and the junction held 10 bases outside the gene matches. The CDR3 is made up of 14 amino acids. Germline V gene lookup returns CDR1 SGHNT and CDR2 YYREEE (reference sequence). The CDR3 protein is CASAVTGSSYEQYF. CDR3 nucleotides: TGTGCCAGCGCAGTGACAGGGAGTAGCTACGAGCAGTACTTC.